This T cell receptor (beta chain) appears in the sequencing data of a study of Ad26.COV2.S vaccination and SARS-CoV-2 variants. As for the study in general: Administration of Ad26.COV2.S was intramuscular, either once or twice 56 days apart. Findings and limits, study-wide: Spike-specific TCR breadth was greater in vaccine than placebo recipients.

This CDR3 is 16 amino acids long. Looked up from germline, CDR1 is KGHDR and CDR2 is SFDVKD. The germline V and J ends were trimmed by 3 bases and 4 bases, with 14 bases remaining between them. A remark on this clone: Its target is not known.

TCRdb's copy holds only in-frame clones and misses some; the assay was immunoSEQ multiplex PCR. The sample records hundreds of thousands of clones, around 90% being singletons. Stated treatment: over 15 received Ad26.COV2.S at low or high dose, single or two shots; 5 received placebo; per-sample allocation not given. Collection of the samples took place on day 63 after the first injection of vaccine or placebo. The chain is built from TRBV24-1 and TRBJ2-2; D gene unclear. The starting material was peripheral blood, obtained in a trial of Ad26.COV2.S vaccine versus placebo. This TCR came from a person between 18 and 60 years old who received the Ad26.COV2.S COVID-19 vaccine or a placebo. The CDR3 protein is CATSDPCPWTTGELFF. In nucleotides, the CDR3 is TGTGCCACCAGTGATCCATGTCCGTGGACCACCGGGGAGCTGTTTTTT.